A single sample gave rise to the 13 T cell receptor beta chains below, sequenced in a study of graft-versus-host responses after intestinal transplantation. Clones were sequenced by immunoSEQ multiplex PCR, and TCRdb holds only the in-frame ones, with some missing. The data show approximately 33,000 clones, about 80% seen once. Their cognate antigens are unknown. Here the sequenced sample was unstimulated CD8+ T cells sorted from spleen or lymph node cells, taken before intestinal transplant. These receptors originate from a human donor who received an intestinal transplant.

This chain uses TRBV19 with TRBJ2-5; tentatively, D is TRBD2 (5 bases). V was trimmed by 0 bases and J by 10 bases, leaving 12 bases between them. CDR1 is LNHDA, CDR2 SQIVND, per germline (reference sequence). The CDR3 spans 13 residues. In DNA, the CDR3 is TGTGCCAGTAGTATAGACGCGGTGGGAGACCAGTACTTC. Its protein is CASSIDAVGDQYF.

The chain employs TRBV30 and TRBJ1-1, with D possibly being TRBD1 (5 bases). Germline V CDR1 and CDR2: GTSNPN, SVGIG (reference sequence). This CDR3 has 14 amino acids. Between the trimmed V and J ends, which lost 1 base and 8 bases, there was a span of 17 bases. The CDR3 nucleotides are TGTGCCTGGAGTGAAAGGGCAGGGCCCCCCGAAGCTTTCTTT. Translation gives CAWSERAGPPEAFF.

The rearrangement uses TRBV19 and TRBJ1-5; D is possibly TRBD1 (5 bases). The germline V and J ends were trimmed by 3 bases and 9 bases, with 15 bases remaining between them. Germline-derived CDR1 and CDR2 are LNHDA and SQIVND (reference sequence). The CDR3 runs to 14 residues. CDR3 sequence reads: CASSMRSGNWPQHF. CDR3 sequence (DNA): TGTGCCAGTAGTATGCGTTCAGGGAATTGGCCCCAGCATTTT. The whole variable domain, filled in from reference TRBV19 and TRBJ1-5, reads DGGITQSPKYLFRKEGQNVTLSCEQNLNHDAMYWYRQDPGQGLRLIYYSQIVNDFQKGDIAEGYSVSREKKESFPLTVTSAQKNPTAFYLCASSMRSGNWPQHFGDGTRLSIL.

For the CDR3, the DNA is TGTGCCAGCAGCCCCCGAGGGAATACCTACGAGCAGTACTTC. Translated: CASSPRGNTYEQYF. The chain recombines TRBV7-8 with TRBJ2-7; D is possibly TRBD2 (5 bases). V dropped 5 bases and J dropped 2 bases, with 13 bases sitting between them. The germline CDR1 and CDR2 sequences are SGHVS and FQNEAQ. The CDR3 contains 14 residues.

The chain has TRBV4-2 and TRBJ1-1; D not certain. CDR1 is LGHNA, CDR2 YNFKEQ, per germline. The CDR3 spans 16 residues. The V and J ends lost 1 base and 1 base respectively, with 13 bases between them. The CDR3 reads CASSQARVTENTEAFF. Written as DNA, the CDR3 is TGTGCCAGCAGCCAAGCCCGAGTGACTGAGAACACTGAAGCTTTCTTT.

CDR3 in amino acids: CASREQTQETQYF. The CDR3 DNA reads as TGCGCCAGCAGAGAACAGACCCAAGAGACCCAGTACTTC. V usage is TRBV5-1 and J usage is TRBJ2-5; D is uncertain. The germline V and J ends were trimmed by 5 bases and 1 base, with 9 bases remaining between them. The CDR3 consists of 13 residues. Germline V CDR1 and CDR2: SGHRS, YFSETQ.

CDR3 sequence (DNA): TGTGCCAGCAGTTACCTCCCGGGACAGGGGAGGGCTGGTTCAGATACGCAGTATTTT. This sequence encodes CASSYLPGQGRAGSDTQYF. V usage is TRBV27 and J usage is TRBJ2-3; TRBD1 aligns across 10 bases. Germline trimming cut 4 bases from V and 4 bases from J; bases unmatched to any gene: 17. The CDR3 loop spans 19 amino acids. The germline V gene has CDR1 MNHEY and CDR2 SMNVEV (reference sequence).

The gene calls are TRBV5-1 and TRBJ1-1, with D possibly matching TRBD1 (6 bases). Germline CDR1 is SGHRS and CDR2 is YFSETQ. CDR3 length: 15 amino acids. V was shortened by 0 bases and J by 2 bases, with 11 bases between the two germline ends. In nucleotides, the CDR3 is TGCGCCAGCAGCTTGGTGGGGGCTGGAAACACTGAAGCTTTCTTT. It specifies CASSLVGAGNTEAFF.

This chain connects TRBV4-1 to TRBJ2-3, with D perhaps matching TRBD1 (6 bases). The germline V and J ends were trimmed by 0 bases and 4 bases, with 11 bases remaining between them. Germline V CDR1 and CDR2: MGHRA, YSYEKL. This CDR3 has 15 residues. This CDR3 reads CASSQETGLPDTQYF. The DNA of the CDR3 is TGCGCCAGCAGCCAAGAAACAGGGTTGCCAGATACGCAGTATTTT.

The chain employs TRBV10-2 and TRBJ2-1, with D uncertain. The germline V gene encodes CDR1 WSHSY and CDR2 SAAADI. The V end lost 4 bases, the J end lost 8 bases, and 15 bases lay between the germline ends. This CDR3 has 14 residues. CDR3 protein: CASSGDNDVDEQFF. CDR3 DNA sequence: TGCGCCAGCAGTGGAGACAACGACGTCGATGAGCAGTTCTTC.

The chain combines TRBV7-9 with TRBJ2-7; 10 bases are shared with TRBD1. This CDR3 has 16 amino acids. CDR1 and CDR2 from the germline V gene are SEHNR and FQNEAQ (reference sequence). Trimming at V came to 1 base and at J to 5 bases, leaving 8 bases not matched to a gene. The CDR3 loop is CASSLGSGTGVNEQYF. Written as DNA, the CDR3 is TGTGCCAGCAGCTTAGGATCGGGGACAGGGGTCAACGAGCAGTACTTC.

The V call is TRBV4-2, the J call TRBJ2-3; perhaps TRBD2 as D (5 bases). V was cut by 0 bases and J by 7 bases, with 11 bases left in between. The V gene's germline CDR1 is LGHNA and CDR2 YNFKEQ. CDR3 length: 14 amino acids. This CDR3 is CASSQEEGAHTQYF. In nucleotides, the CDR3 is TGTGCCAGCAGCCAAGAAGAGGGAGCACATACGCAGTATTTT.

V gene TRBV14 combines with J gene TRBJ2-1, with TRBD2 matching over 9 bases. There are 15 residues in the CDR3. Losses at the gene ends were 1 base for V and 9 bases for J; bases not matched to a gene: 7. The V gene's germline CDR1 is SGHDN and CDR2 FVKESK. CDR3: CASSQVSGRGSEQFF. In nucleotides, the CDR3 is TGTGCCAGCAGCCAAGTTAGCGGGAGAGGGAGTGAGCAGTTCTTC. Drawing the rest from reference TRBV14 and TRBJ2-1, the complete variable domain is EAGVTQFPSHSVIEKGQTVTLRCDPISGHDNLYWYRRVMGKEIKFLLHFVKESKQDESGMPNNRFLAERTGGTYSTLKVQPAELEDSGVYFCASSQVSGRGSEQFFGPGTRLTVL.